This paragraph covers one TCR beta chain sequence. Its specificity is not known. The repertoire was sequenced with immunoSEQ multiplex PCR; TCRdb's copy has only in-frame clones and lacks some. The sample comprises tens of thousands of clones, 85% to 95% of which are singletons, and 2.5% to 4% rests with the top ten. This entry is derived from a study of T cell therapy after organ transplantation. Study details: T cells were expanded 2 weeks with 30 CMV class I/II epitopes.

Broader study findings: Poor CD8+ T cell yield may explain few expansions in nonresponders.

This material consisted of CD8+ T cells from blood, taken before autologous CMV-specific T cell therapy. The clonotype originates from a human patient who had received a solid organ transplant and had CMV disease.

CDR3 nucleotides: TGTGCCAGCAGCCCAGGCGGGTGGCACACTGAAGCTTTCTTT. Translation gives CASSPGGWHTEAFF. The chain recombines TRBV4-2 with TRBJ1-1; D uncertain. CDR3 length: 14 residues. CDR1 LGHNA and CDR2 YNFKEQ come from the germline V gene. With 4 bases removed from V and 3 bases from J, the gap between germline ends came to 12 bases.